These 30 T cell receptor beta chains share one sample of origin, sequenced in a study of identifying expanded T cells in peripheral blood. Some clones are missing from TCRdb's copy, which holds only in-frame ones; the method was immunoSEQ multiplex PCR. The sample shows under 70,000 clones, about 89% of them seen only once. The sample consisted of blood. Every receptor here comes from a person aged 18 to 70 in good health.

The chain has TRBV9 and TRBJ1-2; 11 nucleotides align to TRBD1. CDR1 is SGDLS, CDR2 YYNGEE, per germline. The CDR3 is 16 residues long. Losses at the gene ends were 4 bases for V and 4 bases for J; bases not matched to a gene: 9. The CDR3 DNA reads TGTGCCAGCAGCCTGACCGGGACAGGGGGTAGCTATGGCTACACCTTC. Protein product: CASSLTGTGGSYGYTF. The whole variable domain, remainder taken from reference TRBV9 and TRBJ1-2, is DSGVTQTPKHLITATGQRVTLRCSPRSGDLSVYWYQQSLDQGLQFLIQYYNGEERAKGNILERFSAQQFPDLHSELNLSSLELGDSALYFCASSLTGTGGSYGYTFGSGTRLTVV.

Only one count was recorded for this clone. The chain employs TRBV7-2 and TRBJ1-5, with no clear D. Germline values: CDR1 SGHTA, CDR2 FQGNSA. The CDR3 loop spans 12 amino acids. Trimming stripped 5 bases from V and 3 bases from J, with 5 bases between. The CDR3 reads CASSPYNQPQHF. CDR3 nucleotides: TGTGCCAGCAGCCCTTACAATCAGCCCCAGCATTTT.

The V call is TRBV27, the J call TRBJ2-3; D not certain. Germline CDR1 reads MNHEY; CDR2 reads SMNVEV (reference sequence). This CDR3 comprises 12 residues. V lost 3 bases and J lost 10, with 11 bases in between. CDR3 DNA: TGTGCCAGCAGTTTGGTCGGCGGTGCGCAGTATTTT. This encodes CASSLVGGAQYF.

This clone was detected only a few times. The chain combines TRBV30 with TRBJ1-2; tentatively, D is TRBD1 (6 bases). Germline-derived CDR1 and CDR2 are GTSNPN and SVGIG (reference sequence). There are 13 residues in the CDR3. Trimming removed 2 bases from V and 3 bases from J, with 10 bases in between. Here the CDR3 reads CAWSSGADYGYTF. Here the CDR3 DNA reads TGTGCCTGGAGTTCGGGGGCGGACTATGGCTACACCTTC.

The CDR3 DNA reads TGCAGTGCTAGGGAGTACGAGCAGTACTTC. Translation gives CSAREYEQYF. J is TRBJ2-7 and V is TRBV20-1; the D is unclear. Germline CDR1 reads DFQATT; CDR2 reads SNEGSKA (reference sequence). The CDR3 has 10 residues. V was trimmed by 3 bases and J by 4 bases, leaving 4 bases between them.

The chain uses TRBV5-8 and TRBJ2-7; D gene uncertain. Germline V gene data show CDR1 as SGHTS and CDR2 as YDEGEE. V was trimmed by 4 bases and J by 0 bases, leaving 11 bases between them. CDR3 length equals 14 residues. The CDR3 region has the DNA TGTGCCAGCAGCCCCCGGGTTGCCTCCTACGAGCAGTACTTC. It encodes CASSPRVASYEQYF.

The chain joins TRBV28 to TRBJ1-6, with a possible D match to TRBD1 (6 bases). Germline CDR1 is MDHEN and CDR2 is SYDVKM. CDR3 length: 16 residues. V was shortened by 5 bases and J by 3 bases, with 14 bases between the two germline ends. The CDR3 coding sequence is TGTGCCAGCAGTGGTCGGGGCAGGGGCTATAATTCACCCCTCCACTTT. Residues: CASSGRGRGYNSPLHF.

This clone was counted between two and nine times. The chain has TRBV5-6 and TRBJ1-5; D not certain. The length of the CDR3 is 13 residues. V lost 0 bases to trimming and J lost 8 bases, with 9 bases between them. Germline V gene data show CDR1 as SGHDT and CDR2 as YYEEEE. CDR3 residues: CASSLVGLEPQHF. CDR3 nucleotides: TGTGCCAGCAGCTTGGTGGGATTGGAGCCCCAGCATTTT.

The J gene is TRBJ2-7, the V gene TRBV27; 11 nucleotides agree with TRBD1. CDR3 length: 16 amino acids. Germline V lookup: CDR1 MNHEY, CDR2 SMNVEV (reference sequence). The trim removed 6 bases at V and 3 bases at J, leaving 10 bases unmatched. This chain's CDR3 is CASRRLSDRGRYEQYF. The CDR3 DNA reads as TGTGCCAGCAGACGGCTTTCGGACAGGGGGCGCTACGAGCAGTACTTC.

The V and J genes are TRBV2 and TRBJ2-1; no clear D. Germline V gene data show CDR1 as SNHLY and CDR2 as FYNNEI. CDR3 length: 16 residues. Trimming removed 5 bases from V and 0 bases from J, with 14 bases in between. The CDR3 bases are TGTGCCAGCAGTCCCAGAATAGCCCGCTCCTACAATGAGCAGTTCTTC. As protein: CASSPRIARSYNEQFF.

J is TRBJ2-7 and V is TRBV19, with D possibly being TRBD1 or TRBD2 (5 bases each). V lost 5 bases and J lost 1, with 12 bases in between. This CDR3 comprises 14 residues. Germline values: CDR1 LNHDA, CDR2 SQIVND (reference sequence). CDR3: CASSPGTGSYEQYF. The CDR3, as DNA: TGTGCCAGTAGTCCCGGGACGGGTTCCTACGAGCAGTACTTC.

The gene calls are TRBV7-3 and TRBJ2-4; D is perhaps TRBD1 (5 bases). The germline gives CDR1 SGHTA, CDR2 FQGTGA. CDR3 length: 14 amino acids. V was cut by 5 bases and J by 6 bases, with 14 bases left in between. The CDR3 loop is CASSLRAQGNIQYF. As DNA, the CDR3 is TGTGCCAGCAGCCTCCGGGCCCAGGGAAACATTCAGTACTTC.

CDR3 nucleotides: TGTGCCAGCAGCGTAGAACAGGGTGGCGATACGCAGTATTTT. Its protein product is CASSVEQGGDTQYF. V gene TRBV9 combines with J gene TRBJ2-3, with a tentative D call TRBD1 (6 bases). Germline CDR1 is SGDLS and CDR2 is YYNGEE. The V end lost 0 bases, the J end lost 6 bases, and 11 bases lay between the germline ends. This CDR3 spans 14 amino acids.

The chain has TRBV9 and TRBJ2-2, with a tentative D call TRBD2 (5 bases). The V gene lost 6 bases and the J gene lost 10 bases, with 19 bases spanning the gap. This CDR3 spans 14 amino acids. Per the germline V gene, CDR1 is SGDLS and CDR2 is YYNGEE. DNA of the CDR3: TGTGCCAGCACACCAGACTGGACTCCGGTGGAGCTGTTTTTT. Translated, it gives CASTPDWTPVELFF.

The chain joins TRBV4-3 to TRBJ2-3, with D possibly TRBD1 on 5 matching bases. Germline assignment: CDR1 LGHNA and CDR2 YSLEER. V was trimmed by 4 bases and J by 0 bases, leaving 11 bases between them. This CDR3 is built from 15 residues. CDR3 bases: TGCGCCAGCAGCCCCAGGTCAGGGAGCACAGATACGCAGTATTTT. The encoded protein is CASSPRSGSTDTQYF.

The J gene is TRBJ2-6, the V gene TRBV4-3; D is unresolved. The CDR3 spans 14 residues. Germline V lookup: CDR1 LGHNA, CDR2 YSLEER. Trimming cost V 1 base and J 3 bases, with 4 bases left between them. The CDR3 reads CASSQGGGANVLTF. The CDR3 DNA is TGCGCCAGCAGCCAAGGGGGTGGGGCCAACGTCCTGACTTTC.

The CDR3, as DNA: TGTGCCAGCAGCCAAGGCGGAGGGAACGAGCAGTACTTC. Its protein product is CASSQGGGNEQYF. The V call is TRBV7-3, the J call TRBJ2-7, with D possibly TRBD2 on 6 matching bases. Germline CDR1 SGHTA, CDR2 FQGTGA. The CDR3 length is 13 residues. Trimming pared 5 bases from V and 5 bases from J, leaving 13 bases between.

The chain combines TRBV5-1 with TRBJ2-7, with no clear D. This CDR3 is 14 amino acids long. V shed 0 bases and J shed 2 bases, with 9 bases lying between them. The germline V gene encodes CDR1 SGHRS and CDR2 YFSETQ. DNA of the CDR3: TGCGCCAGCAGCTTGGAGGCCGGCCCCTACGAGCAGTACTTC. Translating it yields CASSLEAGPYEQYF.

This rearrangement joins TRBV7-9 to TRBJ2-2, with TRBD2 matching over 8 bases. V trimming: 3 bases; J trimming: 7 bases; junction bases outside the gene matches: 7. The CDR3 totals 15 residues. Germline V gene sequence: CDR1 SEHNR, CDR2 FQNEAQ (reference sequence). The CDR3 region is CASSLGAGESGELFF. CDR3 in DNA: TGTGCCAGCAGCTTGGGAGCGGGAGAGAGCGGGGAGCTGTTTTTT. Combining the CDR3 with reference TRBV7-9 and TRBJ2-2 gives the whole variable domain DTGVSQNPRHKITKRGQNVTFRCDPISEHNRLYWYRQTLGQGPEFLTYFQNEAQLEKSRLLSDRFSAERPKGSFSTLEIQRTEQGDSAMYLCASSLGAGESGELFFGEGSRLTVL.

This chain links TRBV7-9 with TRBJ1-1; the D is unclear. Trimming cost V 5 bases and J 4 bases, with 8 bases left between them. The germline CDR1 and CDR2 sequences are SEHNR and FQNEAQ (reference sequence). This CDR3 has 12 residues. Here the CDR3 DNA reads TGTGCCAGCAGCCTTCTGGCCACTGAAGCTTTCTTT. Amino acid sequence: CASSLLATEAFF.

The chain carries TRBV9 and TRBJ2-6, with 8 bases that match TRBD2. V shed 0 bases and J 2 bases; nucleotides not matched to a gene: 4. This CDR3 spans 17 amino acids. Germline assignment: CDR1 SGDLS and CDR2 YYNGEE. CDR3 region: CASSVAGTRAGANVLTF. The CDR3 DNA follows: TGTGCCAGCAGCGTAGCCGGGACTAGAGCTGGGGCCAACGTCCTGACTTTC.

This clone showed up just a few times. The chain links TRBV10-3 to TRBJ2-6, with D possibly being TRBD1 or TRBD2 (7 bases each). Trimming took off 8 bases at V and 0 bases at J, with 14 bases between the two ends. This CDR3 comprises 16 residues. From germline, CDR1 is ENHRY and CDR2 SYGVKD. The CDR3 is CAIEPGGVSGANVLTF. The DNA for the CDR3 is TGTGCCATCGAACCAGGGGGGGTCTCTGGGGCCAACGTCCTGACTTTC.

This clone has just a few counts. This chain joins TRBV6-1 and TRBJ1-5, with D hard to call. Deletions cut 4 bases from V and 2 bases from J, with 15 bases between. Germline lookup yields CDR1 MNHNS and CDR2 SASEGT. This CDR3 has 16 residues. The CDR3 DNA is TGTGCCAGCAGTGCCTCGGACGGGCAGGGCAATCAGCCCCAGCATTTT. Translated, it gives CASSASDGQGNQPQHF.

This clone occurred once. The V call is TRBV19, the J call TRBJ1-5; 10 nucleotides agree with TRBD1. Losses at the gene ends were 5 bases for V and 4 bases for J; bases not matched to a gene: 5. The CDR3 covers 15 residues. Germline V lookup: CDR1 LNHDA, CDR2 SQIVND (reference sequence). The CDR3 DNA sequence: TGTGCCAGTAGTTCCCGGACAGGGGGAAATCAGCCCCAGCATTTT. It is translated as CASSSRTGGNQPQHF.

This sequence joins TRBV7-9 and TRBJ1-2; D might be TRBD1 (6 bases). Germline CDR1 is SEHNR and CDR2 is FQNEAQ (reference sequence). V was shortened by 1 base and J by 7 bases, with 10 bases between the two germline ends. This CDR3 has 13 amino acids. This chain's CDR3 is CASSLETGTGYTF. The CDR3 region has the DNA TGTGCCAGCAGCTTAGAAACAGGGACTGGCTACACCTTC.

V is TRBV4-3 and J is TRBJ2-3, with D tentatively TRBD1 (6 bases). The CDR3 consists of 18 residues. Deletions cut 0 bases from V and 1 base from J, with 17 bases between. CDR1 LGHNA and CDR2 YSLEER come from the germline V gene. CDR3 coding DNA: TGCGCCAGCAGCCAAGATAGGACAGATCCCACTCGCACAGATACGCAGTATTTT. It translates to CASSQDRTDPTRTDTQYF.

The chain couples TRBV28 to TRBJ2-7, with no clear D. CDR1 and CDR2 (germline): MDHEN, SYDVKM. CDR3 length: 12 residues. Deletions cut 2 bases from V and 3 bases from J, with 5 bases between. The CDR3 reads CASSLPGYEQYF. For the CDR3, the DNA is TGTGCCAGCAGTTTACCGGGCTACGAGCAGTACTTC.

This sequence joins TRBV7-2 and TRBJ2-1; D unclear. The CDR3 is 14 residues long. V was trimmed by 1 base and J by 9 bases, leaving 13 bases between them. Per germline, CDR1 SGHTA and CDR2 FQGNSA. In DNA form, the CDR3 reads TGTGCCAGCAGCTTAGGCGGAATAGGGTTTGAGCAGTTCTTC. Its translation: CASSLGGIGFEQFF.

J is TRBJ2-7 and V is TRBV29-1; weak D call: TRBD1 (6 bases). The ends were cut back, 2 bases at V and 5 bases at J, with 10 bases in the middle. This CDR3 region has 12 residues. The germline gives CDR1 SQVTM, CDR2 ANQGSEA. The CDR3, as DNA: TGCAGCGTTGAACAGGGGACCCACGAGCAGTACTTC. Translating gives CSVEQGTHEQYF.

This chain links TRBV2 with TRBJ1-5; maybe TRBD1 (5 bases). CDR1 and CDR2 from the germline V gene are SNHLY and FYNNEI. The CDR3 covers 14 residues. Trimming pared 6 bases from V and 3 bases from J, leaving 12 bases between. CDR3 region: CASSRTRINQPQHF. CDR3 in DNA: TGTGCCAGCAGCCGGACAAGGATCAATCAGCCCCAGCATTTT.